These T cell receptor beta chains were read from a single sample in a study of cytomegalovirus exposure and HLA in healthy donors. The assay was immunoSEQ multiplex PCR, and TCRdb's table has in-frame clones only and misses some. The repertoire has 100,000 to 150,000 clones, roughly 80% of them found once; the top ten carry more than 1.5%. The material sequenced was PBMCs. The receptors stem from a man aged 35-49 years in good health and CMV-seronegative. Each CDR3 is given with its conserved first and last residue. A D gene is named only where the DNA matches it firmly. Where a row states a size, it is once, few, many or the class of an expanded clone; other rows omit it.

j_call clone_size v_call d_call cdr3_aa cdr3_nt
TRBJ2-7 - TRBV11-3 TRBD1 CASSPSGTGFNEQYF TGTGCCAGCAGCCCCTCCGGGACAGGGTTTAACGAGCAGTACTTC
TRBJ1-6 - TRBV2 - CASRGPAVNSPLHF TGTGCCAGCAGAGGCCCTGCGGTCAATTCACCCCTCCACTTT
TRBJ1-4 - TRBV6-5 TRBD1 CASTDRVGANEKLFF TGTGCCAGCACTGACAGGGTCGGAGCTAATGAAAAACTGTTTTTT
TRBJ2-2 - TRBV28 TRBD1 CASSLSRQGGNTGELFF TGTGCCAGCAGTTTAAGTCGACAGGGGGGAAACACCGGGGAGCTGTTTTTT
TRBJ2-1 - TRBV7-9 TRBD2 CASSLSGGSYNEQFF TGTGCCAGCAGCTTAAGCGGGGGGTCCTACAATGAGCAGTTCTTC
TRBJ1-1 - TRBV6-1 - CASKLLRGTEAFF TGTGCCAGCAAATTGCTAAGGGGCACTGAAGCTTTCTTT
TRBJ2-1 - TRBV9 - CASSAGSSYNEQFF TGTGCCAGCAGCGCGGGGAGCTCCTACAATGAGCAGTTCTTC
TRBJ1-3 - TRBV11-3 - CASSLASGNTIYF TGTGCCAGCAGCTTAGCTAGTGGAAACACCATATATTTT
TRBJ2-1 - TRBV5-1 TRBD2 CASSLDQGGNEQFF TGCGCCAGCAGCTTGGATCAGGGAGGGAATGAGCAGTTCTTC
TRBJ1-6 - TRBV7-9 TRBD1 CASRSGTGVSPLHF TGTGCCAGCAGGTCCGGGACAGGGGTTTCACCCCTCCACTTT
TRBJ1-6 - TRBV9 TRBD1 CASSVGLQGNSPLHF TGTGCCAGCAGCGTAGGTTTACAGGGGAATTCACCCCTCCACTTT
TRBJ2-1 - TRBV19 TRBD2 CASSTRREDNNEQFF TGTGCCAGTAGTACCCGGCGGGAGGATAACAATGAGCAGTTCTTC
TRBJ1-5 once TRBV18 - CASSSHSSSNQPQHF TGTGCCAGCTCATCCCACTCAAGTAGCAATCAGCCCCAGCATTTT
TRBJ2-7 - TRBV6-1 - CASSEYENRGTTYEQYF TGTGCCAGCAGTGAATATGAGAACAGGGGGACTACCTACGAGCAGTACTTT
TRBJ2-5 - TRBV7-2 - CASSSQETQYF TGTGCCAGCAGCTCGCAAGAGACCCAGTACTTC
TRBJ2-1 once TRBV9 TRBD2 CASRRGGGAYNEQFF TGTGCCAGCAGAAGGGGCGGGGGGGCCTACAATGAGCAGTTCTTC
TRBJ1-1 - TRBV7-2 - CASSPYRENTEAFF TGTGCCAGCAGCCCGTACAGGGAGAACACTGAAGCTTTCTTT
TRBJ1-4 - TRBV7-9 TRBD1 CASSVGQGALREKLFF TGTGCCAGCAGCGTCGGACAGGGGGCGTTAAGGGAAAAACTGTTTTTT
TRBJ1-2 - TRBV7-9 TRBD1 CASSGGQGVYLYGYTF TGTGCCAGCAGCGGGGGACAGGGCGTGTACCTCTATGGCTACACCTTC
TRBJ2-7 few TRBV4-2 - CASSQDVGRIYEQYF TGTGCCAGCAGCCAAGATGTGGGGAGAATTTACGAGCAGTACTTC
TRBJ2-2 - TRBV5-4 TRBD1 CASSLEGGRDTGELFF TGTGCCAGCAGCTTGGAAGGGGGCAGGGACACCGGGGAGCTGTTTTTT
TRBJ2-1 once TRBV19 TRBD2 CASSRGTIAGSSYNEQFF TGTGCCAGTAGTAGGGGAACGATAGCGGGCAGCTCCTACAATGAGCAGTTCTTC
TRBJ1-1 - TRBV11-2 - CASSTGSGGTEAFF TGTGCCAGCAGCACGGGATCGGGGGGCACTGAAGCTTTCTTT
TRBJ2-7 few TRBV2 TRBD1 CASRPPGQNYEQYF TGTGCCAGCAGACCTCCGGGACAGAACTACGAGCAGTACTTC
TRBJ2-7 - TRBV20-1 - CSVRESYEQYF TGCAGTGTTCGGGAGAGCTACGAGCAGTACTTC
TRBJ1-2 - TRBV4-1 TRBD1 CASSQPDRGSYGYTF TGCGCCAGCAGCCAACCGGACAGGGGGTCCTATGGCTACACCTTC
TRBJ2-1 - TRBV7-2 - CASSLAPGSSYNEQFF TGTGCCAGCAGCCTCGCCCCGGGGAGCTCCTACAATGAGCAGTTCTTC
TRBJ2-7 - TRBV9 - CASSVTYSYEQYF TGTGCCAGCAGCGTAACTTACTCCTACGAGCAGTACTTC
TRBJ2-7 - TRBV5-4 TRBD2 CASSLVAGGPSEQYF TGTGCCAGCAGCTTGGTAGCGGGAGGGCCCTCCGAGCAGTACTTC
TRBJ2-7 - TRBV21-1 - CASSPRGQERSHEQYF TGTGCCAGCAGCCCGCGAGGACAGGAAAGAAGTCACGAGCAGTACTTC
TRBJ2-3 - TRBV12-1 - CASSFPRRGVVADTQYF TGTGCCAGCAGCTTTCCCCGCCGGGGGGTAGTGGCAGATACGCAGTATTTT
TRBJ2-5 few TRBV7-7 TRBD2 CASSSLAGVETQYF TGTGCTAGCAGCTCCCTAGCGGGGGTTGAGACCCAGTACTTC
TRBJ2-4 - TRBV19 - CASSTQELAKNIQYF TGTGCCAGTAGTACTCAGGAACTAGCCAAAAACATTCAGTACTTC
TRBJ2-3 few TRBV5-8 - CASSPFSTDTQYF TGTGCCAGCAGCCCTTTTAGCACAGATACGCAGTATTTT
TRBJ1-1 - TRBV6-5 TRBD1 CASKTGVNTEAFF TGTGCCAGCAAGACAGGGGTGAACACTGAAGCTTTCTTT
TRBJ2-7 - TRBV4-1 - CASSQVPVVVYEQYF TGCGCCAGCAGCCAAGTCCCGGTGGTGGTCTACGAGCAGTACTTC
TRBJ2-1 - TRBV29-1 TRBD2 CSVAQTSGSPFF TGCAGCGTTGCCCAGACTAGCGGGAGCCCGTTCTTC